The 10 T cell receptor beta chains below come from one sample, sequenced in a study of shared clonotypes between healthy human individuals (dated by TCRdb to the early 2020s). Libraries were constructed by the immunoSEQ multiplex PCR assay. As stored in TCRdb, this immuneACCESS dataset retains in-frame rearrangements with V and J assigned. A fraction of the clones does not appear; measured against another copy, unresolved V genes explain less than half of the discrepancy, and the remainder lacks a known reason. The table for this sample lists about 2,200,000 clones; just over 90% of them were counted only once. The ten largest make up roughly 1.7% of the sample. CD8 naive samples were CD45RO-negative cells positively selected for CCR7, giving a CD45RA+CCR7+ population that excluded TemRA cells. Sequencing was done on a sample of naive CD8+ T cells from PBMCs. The label giving this sample's cell subset or site can be read as: CD45RA+CCR7+. Every receptor here comes from a man between 18 and 35 years old in good health. Some clones in this sample may be carry-over from other donors' samples.

The V and J genes are TRBV27 and TRBJ2-7; 8 nucleotides align to TRBD1. Trimming cost V 5 bases and J 1 base; bases outside gene matches: 13. Germline CDR1 and CDR2: MNHEY and SMNVEV (reference sequence). This CDR3 spans 17 amino acids. The CDR3 region is CASSSRNRGDRSYEQYF. The CDR3 coding sequence is TGTGCCAGCAGTAGTAGGAATCGCGGGGACAGGTCCTACGAGCAGTACTTC.

The rearrangement uses TRBV27 and TRBJ1-5; tentatively, D is TRBD1 (5 bases). Germline CDR1 and CDR2: MNHEY and SMNVEV (reference sequence). The CDR3 has 15 residues. Trimming stripped 5 bases from V and 6 bases from J, with 17 bases between. CDR3 DNA: TGTGCCAGCAGTCCGTCCGGGGGAGTAGGTCAGCCCCAGCATTTT. As protein: CASSPSGGVGQPQHF.

The chain has TRBV11-2 and TRBJ2-1, with TRBD2 identical over 7 bases. Germline V CDR1 and CDR2: SGHAT, FQNNGV. The CDR3 loop spans 15 amino acids. Trimming at V came to 3 bases and at J to 4 bases, leaving 6 bases not matched to a gene. This chain's CDR3 is CASSFGRGFYNEQFF. The CDR3 region has the DNA TGTGCCAGCAGCTTTGGGAGGGGATTTTACAATGAGCAGTTCTTC.

The rearrangement joins TRBV5-4 to TRBJ1-2, with no clear D. From germline, CDR1 is SGHNT and CDR2 YYREEE (reference sequence). CDR3 size: 11 residues. V lost 9 bases to trimming and J lost 8 bases, with 14 bases between them. The CDR3 here is CAIFMSGGYTF. The CDR3 nucleotides are TGTGCCATCTTCATGAGTGGAGGCTACACCTTC. Full variable domain (rest looked up from reference TRBV5-4 and TRBJ1-2): ETGVTQSPTHLIKTRGQQVTLRCSSQSGHNTVSWYQQALGQGPQFIFQYYREEENGRGNFPPRFSGLQFPNYSSELNVNALELDDSALYLCAIFMSGGYTFGSGTRLTVV.

The rearrangement links TRBV5-1 to TRBJ2-3, with 10 bases aligning to TRBD2. The V gene's germline CDR1 is SGHRS and CDR2 YFSETQ. The CDR3 loop spans 18 amino acids. V lost 4 bases, J lost 2 bases, and 13 bases stayed unmatched. CDR3: CASSVLKREGPDTDTQYF. In DNA, the CDR3 is TGCGCCAGCAGCGTCCTGAAGCGGGAGGGCCCAGACACAGATACGCAGTATTTT.

This rearrangement joins TRBV4-3 to TRBJ2-3; D is perhaps TRBD1 (5 bases). The CDR3 is made up of 17 amino acids. V shed 3 bases and J shed 3 bases, with 19 bases lying between them. CDR1 LGHNA and CDR2 YSLEER come from the germline V gene. The CDR3 region has the DNA TGCGCCAGCAGCCAGACCCTCCCCAGGGATACTACAGATACGCAGTATTTT. Residues: CASSQTLPRDTTDTQYF.

The chain has TRBV6-1 and TRBJ2-7, with 11 bases fitting TRBD2. The V segment lost 2 bases and the J segment 2 bases; nucleotides outside the gene matches: 5. The CDR3 runs to 16 residues. Looked up from germline, CDR1 is MNHNS and CDR2 is SASEGT. The CDR3 protein is CASSELSGRAAYEQYF. The CDR3 nucleotides read TGTGCCAGCAGTGAACTTAGCGGGAGGGCCGCCTACGAGCAGTACTTC.

Here the CDR3 DNA reads TGTGCCAGCAGTGGGGGGGCGGGGACCTACGAGCAGTACTTC. It yields the protein CASSGGAGTYEQYF. The chain has TRBV4-2 and TRBJ2-7, with D possibly being TRBD2 (7 bases). The V gene's germline CDR1 is LGHNA and CDR2 YNFKEQ. Trimming took off 6 bases at V and 2 bases at J, with 14 bases between the two ends. The CDR3 runs to 14 residues.

The CDR3 sequence is CASSLFAWTDDSNYGYTF. The CDR3 nucleotides are TGTGCCAGCAGTTTATTTGCATGGACGGATGATTCTAACTATGGCTACACCTTC. This sequence joins TRBV28 and TRBJ1-2, with D unresolved. This CDR3 region has 18 residues. Germline lookup yields CDR1 MDHEN and CDR2 SYDVKM. Deletions cut 1 base from V and 0 bases from J, with 18 bases between.

The chain carries TRBV2 and TRBJ2-3; D not resolved. V lost 3 bases and J 2 bases, leaving 18 bases between the germline ends. Germline lookup yields CDR1 SNHLY and CDR2 FYNNEI. This CDR3 has 17 residues. As DNA, the CDR3 is TGTGCCAGCAGTGATGGCCTTAGAGTGCTCGCCACAGATACGCAGTATTTT. This gives the protein CASSDGLRVLATDTQYF. The full variable domain, with the rest looked up from reference TRBV2 and TRBJ2-3, is EPEVTQTPSHQVTQMGQEVILRCVPISNHLYFYWYRQILGQKVEFLVSFYNNEISEKSEIFDDQFSVERPDGSNFTLKIRSTKLEDSAMYFCASSDGLRVLATDTQYFGPGTRLTVL.